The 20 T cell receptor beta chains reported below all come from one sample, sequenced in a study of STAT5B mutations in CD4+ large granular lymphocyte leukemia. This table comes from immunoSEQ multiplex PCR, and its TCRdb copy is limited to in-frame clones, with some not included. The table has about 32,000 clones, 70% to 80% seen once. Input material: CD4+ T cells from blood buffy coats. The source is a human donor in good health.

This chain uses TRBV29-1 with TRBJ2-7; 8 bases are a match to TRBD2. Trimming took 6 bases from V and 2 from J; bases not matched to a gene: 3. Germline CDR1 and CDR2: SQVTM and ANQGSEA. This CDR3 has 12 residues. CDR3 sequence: CSVIAGTYEQYF. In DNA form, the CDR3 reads TGCAGCGTCATAGCGGGGACCTACGAGCAGTACTTC.

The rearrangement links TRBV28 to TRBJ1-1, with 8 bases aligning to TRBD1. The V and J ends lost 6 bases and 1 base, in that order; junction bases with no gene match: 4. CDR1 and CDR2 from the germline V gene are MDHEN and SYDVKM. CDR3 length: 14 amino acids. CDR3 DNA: TGTGCCAGCAGGGACAGGGCCCGGAACACTGAAGCTTTCTTT. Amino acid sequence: CASRDRARNTEAFF.

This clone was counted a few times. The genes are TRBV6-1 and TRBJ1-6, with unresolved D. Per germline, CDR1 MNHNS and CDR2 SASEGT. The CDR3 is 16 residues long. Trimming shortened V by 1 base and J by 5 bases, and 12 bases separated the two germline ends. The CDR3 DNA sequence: TGTGCCAGCAGTGAAGTCTGGTCAGCAAATAATTCACCCCTCCACTTT. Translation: CASSEVWSANNSPLHF.

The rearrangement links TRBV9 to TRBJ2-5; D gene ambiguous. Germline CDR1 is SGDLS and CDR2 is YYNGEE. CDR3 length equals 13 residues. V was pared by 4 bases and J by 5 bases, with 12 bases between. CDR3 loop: CASSPATEETQYF. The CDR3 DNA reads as TGTGCCAGCAGCCCAGCCACAGAGGAGACCCAGTACTTC. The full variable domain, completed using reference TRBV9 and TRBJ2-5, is DSGVTQTPKHLITATGQRVTLRCSPRSGDLSVYWYQQSLDQGLQFLIQYYNGEERAKGNILERFSAQQFPDLHSELNLSSLELGDSALYFCASSPATEETQYFGPGTRLLVL.

CDR3 region: CASSIDWRGGVRPKNIQYF. CDR3 sequence (DNA): TGTGCCAGTAGTATAGATTGGCGGGGGGGGGTTAGGCCCAAAAACATTCAGTACTTC. The rearrangement uses TRBV19 and TRBJ2-4; the match to TRBD2 covers 9 bases. V was pared by 0 bases and J by 2 bases, with 11 bases of the junction left unmatched. CDR1 LNHDA and CDR2 SQIVND come from the germline V gene (reference sequence). The CDR3 length is 19 residues. The full variable domain, completed using reference TRBV19 and TRBJ2-4, is DGGITQSPKYLFRKEGQNVTLSCEQNLNHDAMYWYRQDPGQGLRLIYYSQIVNDFQKGDIAEGYSVSREKKESFPLTVTSAQKNPTAFYLCASSIDWRGGVRPKNIQYFGAGTRLSVL.

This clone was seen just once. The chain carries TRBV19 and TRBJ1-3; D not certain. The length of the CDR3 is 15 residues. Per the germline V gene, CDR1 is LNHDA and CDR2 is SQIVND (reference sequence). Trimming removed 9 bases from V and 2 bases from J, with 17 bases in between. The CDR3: CASRPPRPAGNTIYF. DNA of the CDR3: TGTGCCAGCCGCCCCCCCCGCCCGGCTGGAAACACCATATATTTT.

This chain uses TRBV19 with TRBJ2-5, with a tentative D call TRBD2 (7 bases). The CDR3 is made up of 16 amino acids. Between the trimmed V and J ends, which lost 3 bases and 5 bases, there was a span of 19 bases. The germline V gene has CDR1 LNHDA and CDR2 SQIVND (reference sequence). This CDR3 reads CASSIGSGLRGETQYF. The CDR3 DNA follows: TGTGCCAGTAGTATCGGTAGCGGGCTGAGGGGGGAGACCCAGTACTTC.

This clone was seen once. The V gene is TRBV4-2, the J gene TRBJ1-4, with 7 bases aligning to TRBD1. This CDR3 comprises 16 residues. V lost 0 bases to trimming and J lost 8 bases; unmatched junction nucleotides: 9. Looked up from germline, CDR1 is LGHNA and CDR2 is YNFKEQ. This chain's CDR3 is CASSQDLGRGREKLFF. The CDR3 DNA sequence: TGTGCCAGCAGCCAAGATTTGGGTAGGGGGCGCGAAAAACTGTTTTTT.

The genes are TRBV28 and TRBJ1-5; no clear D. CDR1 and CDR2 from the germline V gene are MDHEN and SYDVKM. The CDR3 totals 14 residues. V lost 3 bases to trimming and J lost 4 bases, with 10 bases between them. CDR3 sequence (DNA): TGTGCCAGCAGTTTGGCAGGCGATAATCAGCCCCAGCATTTT. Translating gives CASSLAGDNQPQHF.

The CDR3: CASSRMNTDTQYF. Written as DNA, the CDR3 is TGTGCCAGCAGCCGGATGAACACAGATACGCAGTATTTT. V usage is TRBV27 and J usage is TRBJ2-3, with D hard to call. The CDR3 extends over 13 amino acids. Germline assignment: CDR1 MNHEY and CDR2 SMNVEV (reference sequence). V lost 6 bases and J lost 2, with 9 bases in between.

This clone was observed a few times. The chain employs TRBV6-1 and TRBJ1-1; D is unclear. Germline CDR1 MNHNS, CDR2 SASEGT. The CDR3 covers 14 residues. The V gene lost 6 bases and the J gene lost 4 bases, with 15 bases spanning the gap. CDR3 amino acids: CASSQDPLGTEAFF. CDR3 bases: TGTGCCAGCAGCCAAGATCCCCTGGGCACTGAAGCTTTCTTT.

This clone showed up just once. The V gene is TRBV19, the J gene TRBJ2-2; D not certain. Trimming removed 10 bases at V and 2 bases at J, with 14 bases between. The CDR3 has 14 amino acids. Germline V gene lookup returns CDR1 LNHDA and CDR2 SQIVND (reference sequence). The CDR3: CATHRRINTGELFF. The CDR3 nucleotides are TGTGCCACACATCGACGGATTAACACCGGGGAGCTGTTTTTT.

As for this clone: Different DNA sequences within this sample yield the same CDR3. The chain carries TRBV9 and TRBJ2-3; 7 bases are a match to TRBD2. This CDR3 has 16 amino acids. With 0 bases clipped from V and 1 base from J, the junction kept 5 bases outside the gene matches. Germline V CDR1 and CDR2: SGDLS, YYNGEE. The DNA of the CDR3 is TGTGCCAGCAGCGTAGGAGCGGGGTCGGGCACAGATACGCAGTATTTT. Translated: CASSVGAGSGTDTQYF. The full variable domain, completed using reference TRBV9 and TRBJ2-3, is DSGVTQTPKHLITATGQRVTLRCSPRSGDLSVYWYQQSLDQGLQFLIQYYNGEERAKGNILERFSAQQFPDLHSELNLSSLELGDSALYFCASSVGAGSGTDTQYFGPGTRLTVL.

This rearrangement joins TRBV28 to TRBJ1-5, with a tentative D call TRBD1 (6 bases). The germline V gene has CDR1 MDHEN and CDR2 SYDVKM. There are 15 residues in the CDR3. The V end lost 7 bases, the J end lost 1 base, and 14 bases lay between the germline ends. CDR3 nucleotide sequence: TGTGCCAGCACCCGGGGGCTGACGAGCAATCAGCCCCAGCATTTT. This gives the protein CASTRGLTSNQPQHF.

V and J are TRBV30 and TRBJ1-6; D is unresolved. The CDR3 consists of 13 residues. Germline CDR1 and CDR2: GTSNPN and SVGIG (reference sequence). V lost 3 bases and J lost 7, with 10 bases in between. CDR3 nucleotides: TGTGCCTGGAGCCAGTCCCGAAATTCACCCCTCCACTTT. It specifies CAWSQSRNSPLHF.

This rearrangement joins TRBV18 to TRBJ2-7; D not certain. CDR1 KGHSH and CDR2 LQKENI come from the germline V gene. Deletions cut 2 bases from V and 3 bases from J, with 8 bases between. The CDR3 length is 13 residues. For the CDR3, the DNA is TGTGCCAGCTCACCAGCAGAAGACTACGAGCAGTACTTC. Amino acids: CASSPAEDYEQYF.

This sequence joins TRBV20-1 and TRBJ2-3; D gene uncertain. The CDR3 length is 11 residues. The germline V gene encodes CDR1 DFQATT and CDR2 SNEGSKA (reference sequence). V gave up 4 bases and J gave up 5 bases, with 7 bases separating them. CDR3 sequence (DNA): TGCAGTGCTACCACTGTAGATACGCAGTATTTT. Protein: CSATTVDTQYF.

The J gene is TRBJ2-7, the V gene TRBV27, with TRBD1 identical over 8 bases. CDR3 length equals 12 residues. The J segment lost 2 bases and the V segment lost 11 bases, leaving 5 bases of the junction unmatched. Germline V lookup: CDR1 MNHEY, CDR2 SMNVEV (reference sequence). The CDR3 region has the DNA TGTGCCGGAACACAGGGGGCCTACGAGCAGTACTTC. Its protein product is CAGTQGAYEQYF.

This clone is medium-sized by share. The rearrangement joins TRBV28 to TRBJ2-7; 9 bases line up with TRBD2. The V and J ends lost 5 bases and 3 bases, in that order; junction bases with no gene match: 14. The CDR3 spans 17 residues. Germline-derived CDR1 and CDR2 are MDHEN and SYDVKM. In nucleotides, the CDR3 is TGTGCCAGCAGTCCTTGGGGGGCAGCGGGGGGTCACTACGAGCAGTACTTC. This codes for CASSPWGAAGGHYEQYF.

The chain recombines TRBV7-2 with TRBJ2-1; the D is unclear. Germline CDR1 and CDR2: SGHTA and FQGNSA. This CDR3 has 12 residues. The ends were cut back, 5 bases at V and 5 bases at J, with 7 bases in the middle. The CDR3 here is CASSPQNNEQFF. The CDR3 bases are TGTGCCAGCAGCCCCCAGAACAATGAGCAGTTCTTC.